The 22 T cell receptor beta chains below were found in one sample sequenced in a study of metastatic and nonmetastatic thyroid tumors. Before thyroid surgery, none of the patients had received any treatment. TCRdb re-called clones from the PCR reads using MiXCR. The table has approximately 21,000 clones, roughly a quarter seen once. The source material was blood. These receptor sequences come from a female donor with papillary thyroid cancer or a benign thyroid nodule (not recorded which). Some clones in this sample may be carry-over from other donors' samples.

This clone was counted at least ten times. The chain uses TRBV20-1 and TRBJ1-1, with D tentatively TRBD1 (6 bases). V dropped 2 bases and J dropped 1 base, with 14 bases sitting between them. The CDR3 runs to 15 residues. Germline V lookup: CDR1 DFQATT, CDR2 SNEGSKA (reference sequence). The DNA for the CDR3 is TGCAGTGCTAGACTAGGCGGCAGGGGGAACACTGAAGCTTTCTTT. Its protein product is CSARLGGRGNTEAFF.

The J gene is TRBJ2-7, the V gene TRBV5-1; D may be TRBD1 (6 bases). This CDR3 has 14 residues. The V end was cut by 0 bases, the J end by 3 bases, with 10 bases between. Germline V gene data show CDR1 as SGHRS and CDR2 as YFSETQ. The CDR3 loop reads CASSLAARGYEQYF. The CDR3 DNA sequence: TGCGCCAGCAGCTTGGCAGCCAGGGGCTACGAGCAGTACTTC.

This clone showed up many times. With a much larger clone just one base away, this may be a read error. V usage is TRBV2 and J usage is TRBJ2-2; D might be TRBD2 (5 bases). CDR1 and CDR2 from the germline V gene are SNHLY and FYNNEI. The CDR3 has 11 amino acids. The CDR3 DNA is TGTGCCAGCAGTCCTCCCGGGGAGCTGCTTTTT. Amino acid sequence: CASSPPGELLF.

The sample holds one count of this clone. The chain employs TRBV20-1 and TRBJ1-1; D is ambiguous. The germline V and J ends were trimmed by 3 bases and 3 bases, with 14 bases remaining between them. This CDR3 contains 14 residues. Germline values: CDR1 DFQATT, CDR2 SNEGSKA (reference sequence). This chain's CDR3 is CSARTGLRDTEAFF. The DNA for the CDR3 is TGCAGTGCTAGGACGGGTTTGCGGGACACTGAAGCTTTCTTT.

This clone was observed many times. This chain uses TRBV28 with TRBJ2-2; D remains ambiguous. This CDR3 contains 11 residues. V lost 10 bases to trimming and J lost 9 bases, with 12 bases between them. Germline CDR1 reads MDHEN; CDR2 reads SYDVKM. CDR3 protein: CATRLDRELFF. The CDR3 DNA reads TGTGCCACCCGATTGGACCGGGAGCTGTTTTTT.

The chain is built from TRBV7-2 and TRBJ2-1; no clear D gene. This CDR3 spans 12 amino acids. The V gene lost 1 base and the J gene lost 8 bases, with 6 bases spanning the gap. Germline CDR1 reads SGHTA; CDR2 reads FQGNSA. CDR3 nucleotides: TGTGCCAGCAGCTTAGACTTCGATGAGCAGTTCTTC. This encodes CASSLDFDEQFF.

This clone was seen many times. The V gene is TRBV6-2 or TRBV6-3, the J gene TRBJ1-5; maybe TRBD1 (5 bases). The CDR3 length is 16 residues. The V and J ends lost 5 bases and 2 bases respectively, with 16 bases between them. Germline loops: CDR1 MNHEY, CDR2 SVGEGT. Written as DNA, the CDR3 is TGTGCCAGCAGTCGCCTCTCGGGGGATGGCAATCAGCCCCAGCATTTT. Protein sequence: CASSRLSGDGNQPQHF.

This clone rates as medium-sized. This chain joins TRBV11-2 and TRBJ2-7; 15 bases fit TRBD2. The junction had 4 bases not matched to a gene; V was cut back by 5 bases and J by 5 bases. Germline V gives CDR1 SGHAT, CDR2 FQNNGV. The CDR3 totals 15 residues. CDR3: CASSTGLAGGNEQYF. The CDR3 nucleotides are TGTGCCAGCAGCACGGGACTAGCGGGAGGTAACGAGCAGTACTTC.

The rearrangement uses TRBV12-3 or TRBV12-4 and TRBJ1-1; TRBD1 is a possible D gene (6 bases). The V end was cut by 3 bases, the J end by 4 bases, with 9 bases between. This CDR3 contains 13 residues. The CDR3 sequence: CASSFGRGTEAFF. The DNA for the CDR3 is TGTGCCAGCAGTTTCGGCAGGGGCACTGAAGCTTTCTTT.

V is TRBV10-2 and J is TRBJ2-2, with TRBD2 matching 12 bases. The CDR3 covers 15 residues. Germline CDR1 WSHSY, CDR2 SAAADI. After removal of 7 bases from V and 6 bases from J, the junction contained 6 bases not matched to a gene. For the CDR3, the DNA is TGCGCCAGCACCTTGACTAGCGGGAGTTCCGGGGAGCTGTTTTTT. This codes for CASTLTSGSSGELFF.

V is TRBV19 and J is TRBJ2-3; D ambiguous. From germline, CDR1 is LNHDA and CDR2 SQIVND (reference sequence). V was shortened by 5 bases and J by 6 bases, with 15 bases between the two germline ends. This CDR3 has 14 residues. The CDR3 here is CASSPRTLGDTQYF. The CDR3 DNA sequence: TGTGCCAGTAGTCCCAGGACCCTGGGGGATACGCAGTATTTT.

This clone was detected many times. The CDR3 bases are TGCAGTGCTAGAGGCTGGGGGACTAGGACCGATACGCAGTATTTT. Its protein product is CSARGWGTRTDTQYF. The rearrangement links TRBV20-1 to TRBJ2-3, with TRBD2 identical over 8 bases. This CDR3 spans 15 amino acids. In germline, CDR1 is DFQATT, CDR2 SNEGSKA (reference sequence). J lost 6 bases, V lost 1 base, and 9 bases had no gene match.

At least ten counts were recorded for this clone. The CDR3 DNA is TGTGCCAGCAGTTTAGGTGAAGGGAAGACCCAGTACTTC. Protein product: CASSLGEGKTQYF. The rearrangement uses TRBV12-3 or TRBV12-4 and TRBJ2-5, with no clear D. V was clipped by 1 base and J by 6 bases, with 9 bases between them. CDR3 length equals 13 residues.

This clone is medium-sized by share. The chain is built from TRBV6-4 and TRBJ2-3; 11 bases align to TRBD2. With V trimmed by 2 bases and J by 3 bases, 7 bases remained unmatched. The CDR3 extends over 17 amino acids. Germline assignment: CDR1 MRHNA and CDR2 SNTAGT. CDR3 residues: CASSDSETSGTTDTQYF. The CDR3 DNA reads as TGTGCCAGCAGTGACAGTGAGACTAGCGGGACGACAGATACGCAGTATTTT.

The rearrangement uses TRBV11-2 and TRBJ1-2; the D is unclear. The CDR3 extends over 16 amino acids. Germline CDR1 and CDR2: SGHAT and FQNNGV. The germline V and J ends were trimmed by 4 bases and 7 bases, with 22 bases remaining between them. CDR3 loop: CASSSARGGSYGGYTF. For the CDR3, the DNA is TGTGCCAGCAGCTCGGCCCGAGGAGGGTCTTACGGTGGCTACACCTTC.

This clone was recorded many times. The chain carries TRBV7-9 and TRBJ1-2, with TRBD1 matching over 7 bases. From germline, CDR1 is SEHNR and CDR2 FQNEAQ (reference sequence). V lost 3 bases to trimming and J lost 8 bases; unmatched junction nucleotides: 6. This CDR3 is built from 13 residues. This chain's CDR3 is CASSFGDSLGYTF. Written as DNA, the CDR3 is TGTGCCAGCAGCTTCGGGGACAGCCTCGGCTACACCTTC.

This clone was counted at least ten times. A much larger clone differs by one base, so this may be a read error. This rearrangement joins TRBV24-1 to TRBJ2-2, with D unclear. From germline, CDR1 is KGHDR and CDR2 SFDVKD. Trimming stripped 0 bases from V and 7 bases from J, with 23 bases between. CDR3 length equals 19 residues. CDR3 in amino acids: CATSDLPVRAPPNVGELFF. Written as DNA, the CDR3 is TGTGCCACCAGTGATTTGCCGGTCCGGGCGCCCCCAAATGTCGGGGAGCTGTTTTTT.

This clone was picked up one time. CDR3 region: CAWSVKLRAGLDTQYF. CDR3 in DNA: TGTGCCTGGAGTGTGAAATTGCGGGCAGGGTTAGATACGCAGTATTTT. The rearrangement joins TRBV30 to TRBJ2-3; D may be TRBD1 or TRBD2 (5 bases each). CDR3 length equals 16 residues. Germline V gene lookup returns CDR1 GTSNPN and CDR2 SVGIG (reference sequence). V was trimmed by 0 bases and J by 5 bases, leaving 18 bases between them.

The rearrangement uses TRBV19 and TRBJ1-2; D gene uncertain. The length of the CDR3 is 15 residues. The V end lost 0 bases, the J end lost 0 bases, and 8 bases lay between the germline ends. Germline V gives CDR1 LNHDA, CDR2 SQIVND (reference sequence). CDR3 in DNA: TGTGCCAGTAGTATAGATCGGGTTTCTAACTATGGCTACACCTTC. Its protein product is CASSIDRVSNYGYTF.

In this sample, this clone turned up many times. This chain joins TRBV6-2 or TRBV6-3 and TRBJ2-1, with 7 nucleotides matching TRBD2. In germline, CDR1 is MNHEY, CDR2 SVGEGT. The CDR3 totals 11 residues. This CDR3 reads CAGGSNNEQFF. CDR3 coding DNA: TGTGCGGGGGGGAGCAACAATGAGCAGTTCTTC.

This chain joins TRBV7-9 and TRBJ2-7, with 14 bases fitting TRBD2. The CDR3 has 15 residues. Germline-derived CDR1 and CDR2 are SEHNR and FQNEAQ (reference sequence). The trim removed 5 bases at V and 6 bases at J, leaving 6 bases unmatched. CDR3 nucleotide sequence: TGTGCCAGCAGCCTGGGACTAGCGGGAGTATTCGAGCAGTACTTC. It is translated as CASSLGLAGVFEQYF.

This clone was counted ten times or more. This chain links TRBV4-3 with TRBJ1-1, with a possible D match to TRBD1 (6 bases). The CDR3 length is 13 residues. The germline V gene has CDR1 LGHNA and CDR2 YSLEER. The V gene lost 4 bases and the J gene lost 8 bases, with 14 bases spanning the gap. The CDR3 DNA is TGCGCCAGCAGCCCCCTACCGGGGGCAGAAGCTTTCTTT. Translation gives CASSPLPGAEAFF.